A single sample gave rise to the 17 T cell receptor beta chains below, sequenced in a study of blood T cell repertoires in COVID-19. Clones were sequenced by immunoSEQ multiplex PCR, and TCRdb holds only the in-frame ones, with some missing. The table includes under 100,000 clones, 90% detected once. The material sequenced was peripheral blood. The origin of the receptors is a man aged 50 or older with acute or convalescent COVID-19.

The chain joins TRBV2 to TRBJ2-5; D not resolved. There are 16 residues in the CDR3. V was pared by 2 bases and J by 0 bases, with 13 bases between. Germline assignment: CDR1 SNHLY and CDR2 FYNNEI. CDR3: CASSERPGSYQETQYF. CDR3 nucleotides: TGTGCCAGCAGTGAAAGGCCAGGTTCATACCAAGAGACCCAGTACTTC. The full variable domain, completed using reference TRBV2 and TRBJ2-5, is EPEVTQTPSHQVTQMGQEVILRCVPISNHLYFYWYRQILGQKVEFLVSFYNNEISEKSEIFDDQFSVERPDGSNFTLKIRSTKLEDSAMYFCASSERPGSYQETQYFGPGTRLLVL.

This chain connects TRBV4-1 to TRBJ2-4; D uncertain. The germline V and J ends were trimmed by 0 bases and 1 base, with 16 bases remaining between them. CDR3 length: 18 amino acids. Germline CDR1 MGHRA, CDR2 YSYEKL. The CDR3 here is CASSQDLGGSLAKNIQYF. The CDR3, as DNA: TGCGCCAGCAGCCAAGATCTCGGCGGAAGCCTCGCCAAAAACATTCAGTACTTC.

The V and J genes are TRBV14 and TRBJ2-5; 7 bases fit TRBD2. The CDR3 covers 15 residues. Losses at the gene ends were 0 bases for V and 3 bases for J; bases not matched to a gene: 4. Germline assignment: CDR1 SGHDN and CDR2 FVKESK. The CDR3 is CASSQDRLAEETQYF. CDR3 DNA sequence: TGTGCCAGCAGCCAAGATAGGCTAGCGGAAGAGACCCAGTACTTC.

The chain is built from TRBV12-3 or TRBV12-4 and TRBJ2-7; D is unclear. CDR3 length: 12 residues. The V and J ends lost 2 bases and 3 bases respectively, with 5 bases between them. CDR3 nucleotides: TGTGCCAGCAGTTTACTAGTCTACGAGCAGTACTTC. Amino acids: CASSLLVYEQYF.

The V gene is TRBV6-2 or TRBV6-3, the J gene TRBJ2-1; the D gene is possibly TRBD2 (6 bases). The CDR3 length is 16 residues. Trimming took 2 bases from V and 7 from J, leaving 18 bases between them. Germline assignment: CDR1 MNHEY and CDR2 SVGEGT. The CDR3, as DNA: TGTGCCAGCAGTTACGCTGGAACGGGGGTTACGAATGAGCAGTTCTTC. It codes for CASSYAGTGVTNEQFF.

The rearrangement joins TRBV5-5 to TRBJ1-3; D ambiguous. The V gene lost 3 bases and the J gene lost 4 bases, with 14 bases spanning the gap. From germline, CDR1 is SGHKS and CDR2 YYEKEE (reference sequence). CDR3 length: 15 residues. The CDR3, as DNA: TGTGCCAGCAGCTCAGAACAGAAGTACGGAAACACCATATATTTT. This sequence encodes CASSSEQKYGNTIYF.

The CDR3, as DNA: TGTGCCAGCAGATATCTATTAGCGGGATCCTACGAGCAGTACTTC. Its protein is CASRYLLAGSYEQYF. This chain connects TRBV6-5 to TRBJ2-7; the match to TRBD2 covers 8 bases. V was clipped by 6 bases and J by 1 base; unmatched bases: 8. Germline CDR1 and CDR2: MNHEY and SVGAGI. This CDR3 is 15 amino acids long.

The J gene is TRBJ1-2, the V gene TRBV6-6; TRBD1 matches at 10 bases. The length of the CDR3 is 13 residues. Germline loops: CDR1 MNHNY, CDR2 SVGAGI (reference sequence). With V trimmed by 6 bases and J by 10 bases, 8 bases remained unmatched. The CDR3 coding sequence is TGTGCCAGCAGCGTAACCGGACAGGGGGACTACACCTTC. Amino acids: CASSVTGQGDYTF.

V gene TRBV15 combines with J gene TRBJ1-5, with D possibly being TRBD1 (6 bases). CDR3 length: 16 amino acids. Trimming removed 1 base from V and 2 bases from J, with 12 bases in between. Germline loops: CDR1 LNHNV, CDR2 YYDKDF (reference sequence). CDR3: CATSRATGTGNQPQHF. Here the CDR3 DNA reads TGTGCCACCAGCAGAGCAACAGGGACCGGCAATCAGCCCCAGCATTTT. The full variable domain, completed using reference TRBV15 and TRBJ1-5, is DAMVIQNPRYQVTQFGKPVTLSCSQTLNHNVMYWYQQKSSQAPKLLFHYYDKDFNNEADTPDNFQSRRPNTSFCFLDIRSPGLGDTAMYLCATSRATGTGNQPQHFGDGTRLSIL.

The chain joins TRBV6-2 or TRBV6-3 to TRBJ2-5, with 7 positions matching TRBD2. Germline CDR1 MNHEY, CDR2 SVGEGT. The CDR3 is made up of 14 amino acids. Trimming cost V 5 bases and J 5 bases; bases outside gene matches: 8. Here the CDR3 reads CASSAEGGWETQYF. The CDR3 nucleotides are TGTGCCAGCAGTGCCGAGGGAGGGTGGGAGACCCAGTACTTC.

This chain uses TRBV5-1 with TRBJ2-2; D perhaps matches TRBD2 (5 bases). CDR3 size: 15 residues. Trimming removed 5 bases from V and 6 bases from J, with 17 bases in between. CDR1 SGHRS and CDR2 YFSETQ come from the germline V gene. The CDR3 loop reads CASRPGAAGPGELFF. The CDR3 DNA follows: TGCGCCAGCAGGCCCGGCGCGGCGGGCCCCGGGGAGCTGTTTTTT.

The chain has TRBV28 and TRBJ1-4; 9 nucleotides line up with TRBD1. Trimming at V came to 4 bases and at J to 9 bases, leaving 6 bases not matched to a gene. Germline values: CDR1 MDHEN, CDR2 SYDVKM. This CDR3 has 14 amino acids. This chain's CDR3 is CASSSDRGAKKLFF. The CDR3 bases are TGTGCCAGCAGTTCAGACAGGGGGGCGAAAAAACTGTTTTTT.

The J gene is TRBJ2-5, the V gene TRBV7-9, with D possibly being TRBD1 (5 bases). The V end was cut by 3 bases, the J end by 3 bases, with 8 bases between. The germline V gene encodes CDR1 SEHNR and CDR2 FQNEAQ (reference sequence). This CDR3 region has 13 residues. For the CDR3, the DNA is TGTGCCAGCAGCTTGACAGACAAAGAGACCCAGTACTTC. Residues: CASSLTDKETQYF.

V is TRBV3-1 (or the pseudogene TRBV3-2) and J is TRBJ2-7; TRBD1 matches at 7 bases. Germline V gene data show CDR1 as LGHDT and CDR2 as YNNKEL (reference sequence). The junction had 8 bases not matched to a gene; V was cut back by 5 bases and J by 4 bases. CDR3 length: 14 residues. CDR3 sequence (DNA): TGTGCCAGCAGCTCAACACCACAGGGGTACGAGCAGTACTTC. Translating it yields CASSSTPQGYEQYF.

The chain carries TRBV6-5 and TRBJ1-1, with TRBD1 matching over 7 bases. Germline V lookup: CDR1 MNHEY, CDR2 SVGAGI. The length of the CDR3 is 13 residues. Trimming at V came to 6 bases and at J to 7 bases, leaving 8 bases not matched to a gene. The CDR3 protein is CASRRTGGYEAFF. DNA for the CDR3: TGTGCCAGCAGACGGACAGGCGGGTATGAAGCTTTCTTT.

The J gene is TRBJ2-1, the V gene TRBV4-3; TRBD2 matches 12 bases. After removal of 3 bases from V and 4 bases from J, the junction contained 7 bases not matched to a gene. Germline assignment: CDR1 LGHNA and CDR2 YSLEER. The CDR3 is 17 amino acids. Here the CDR3 reads CASSQGLLAGGYNEQFF. CDR3 DNA sequence: TGCGCCAGCAGCCAGGGGCTGCTAGCGGGAGGGTACAATGAGCAGTTCTTC.

The gene calls are TRBV5-5 and TRBJ2-1; 9 nucleotides line up with TRBD2. Germline lookup yields CDR1 SGHKS and CDR2 YYEKEE (reference sequence). The junction had 13 bases not matched to a gene; V was cut back by 4 bases and J by 8 bases. The CDR3 loop spans 16 amino acids. The CDR3: CASSPGGREGVHEQFF. In nucleotides, the CDR3 is TGTGCCAGCAGCCCGGGAGGGCGGGAGGGCGTCCATGAGCAGTTCTTC.